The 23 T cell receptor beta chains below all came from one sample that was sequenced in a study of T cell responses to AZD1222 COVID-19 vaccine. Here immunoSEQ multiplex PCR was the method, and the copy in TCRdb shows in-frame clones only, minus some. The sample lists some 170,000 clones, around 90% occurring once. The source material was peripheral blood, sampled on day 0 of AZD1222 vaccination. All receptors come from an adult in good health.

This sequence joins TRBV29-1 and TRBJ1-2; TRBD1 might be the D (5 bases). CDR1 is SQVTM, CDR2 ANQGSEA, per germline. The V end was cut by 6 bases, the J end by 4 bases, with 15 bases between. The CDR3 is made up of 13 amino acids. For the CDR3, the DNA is TGCAGCGTGGCGGGGCCAGGCCTCTATGGCTACACCTTC. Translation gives CSVAGPGLYGYTF.

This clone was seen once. The CDR3 loop reads CASSQGPNFSYEQYF. The CDR3, as DNA: TGCGCCAGCAGCCAAGGCCCAAATTTCTCCTACGAGCAGTACTTC. J is TRBJ2-7 and V is TRBV4-1; D remains unclear. V was pared by 1 base and J by 0 bases, with 10 bases between. The length of the CDR3 is 15 residues. Germline-derived CDR1 and CDR2 are MGHRA and YSYEKL.

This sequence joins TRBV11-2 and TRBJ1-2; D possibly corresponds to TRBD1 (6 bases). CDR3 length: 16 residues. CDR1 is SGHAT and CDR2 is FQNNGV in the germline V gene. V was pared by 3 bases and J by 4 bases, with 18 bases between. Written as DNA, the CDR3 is TGTGCCAGCAGCTTCCCAAGGGGGGGTTTCGGCTATGGCTACACCTTC. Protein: CASSFPRGGFGYGYTF.

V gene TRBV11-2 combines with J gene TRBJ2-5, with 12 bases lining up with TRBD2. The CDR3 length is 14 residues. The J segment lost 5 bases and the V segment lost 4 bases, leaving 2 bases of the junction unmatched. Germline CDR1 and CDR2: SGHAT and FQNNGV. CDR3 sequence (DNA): TGTGCCAGCAGCTATCTAGCGGGAGGGGAGACCCAGTACTTC. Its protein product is CASSYLAGGETQYF.

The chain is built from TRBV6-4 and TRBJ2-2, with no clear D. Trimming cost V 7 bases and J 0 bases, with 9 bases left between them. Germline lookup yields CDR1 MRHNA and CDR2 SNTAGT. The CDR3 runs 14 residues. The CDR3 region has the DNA TGTGCCAGCACTGGGGTCCCGAACACCGGGGAGCTGTTTTTT. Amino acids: CASTGVPNTGELFF.

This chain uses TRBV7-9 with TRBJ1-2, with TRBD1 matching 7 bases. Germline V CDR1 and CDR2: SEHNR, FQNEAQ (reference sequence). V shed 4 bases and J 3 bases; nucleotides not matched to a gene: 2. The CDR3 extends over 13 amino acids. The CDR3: CASSSGQYYGYTF. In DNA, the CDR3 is TGTGCCAGCAGCTCGGGACAGTACTATGGCTACACCTTC.

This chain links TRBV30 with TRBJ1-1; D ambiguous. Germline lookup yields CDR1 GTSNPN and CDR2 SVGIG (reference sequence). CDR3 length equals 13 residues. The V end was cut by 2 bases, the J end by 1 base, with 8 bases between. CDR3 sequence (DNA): TGTGCCTGGAGTAGGCAGGCGAACACTGAAGCTTTCTTT. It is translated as CAWSRQANTEAFF.

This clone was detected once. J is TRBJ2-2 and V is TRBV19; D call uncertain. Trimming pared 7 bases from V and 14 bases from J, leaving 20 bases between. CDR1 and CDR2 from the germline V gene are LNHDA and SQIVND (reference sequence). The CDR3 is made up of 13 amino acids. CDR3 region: CASNKAGTGVLFF. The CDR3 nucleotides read TGTGCCAGTAATAAGGCAGGCACTGGCGTCCTGTTTTTT.

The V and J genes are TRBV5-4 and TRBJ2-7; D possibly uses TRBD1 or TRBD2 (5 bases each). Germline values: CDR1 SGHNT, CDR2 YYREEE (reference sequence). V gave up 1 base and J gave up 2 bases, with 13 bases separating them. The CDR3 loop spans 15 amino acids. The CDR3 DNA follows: TGTGCCAGCAGCTTGTATGGGACGCTTACCTACGAGCAGTACTTC. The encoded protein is CASSLYGTLTYEQYF.

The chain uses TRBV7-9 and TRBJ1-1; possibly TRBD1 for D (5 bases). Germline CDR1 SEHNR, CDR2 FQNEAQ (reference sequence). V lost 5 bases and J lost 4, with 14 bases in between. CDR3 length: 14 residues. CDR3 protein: CASSPNRGGTEAFF. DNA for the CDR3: TGTGCCAGCAGCCCTAACCGGGGGGGCACTGAAGCTTTCTTT.

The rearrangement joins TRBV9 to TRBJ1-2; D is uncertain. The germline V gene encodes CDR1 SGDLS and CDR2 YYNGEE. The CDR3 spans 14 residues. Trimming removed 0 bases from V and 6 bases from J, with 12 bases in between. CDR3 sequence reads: CASSVGVEGHGYTF. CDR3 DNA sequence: TGTGCCAGCAGCGTAGGTGTCGAGGGCCATGGCTACACCTTC.

The CDR3 DNA is TGTGCCAGCAGCCAAGCGGCGGGTGGGAACACTGAAGCTTTCTTT. Translation: CASSQAAGGNTEAFF. The rearrangement joins TRBV14 to TRBJ1-1; no firm D call. The CDR3 is made up of 15 amino acids. Germline CDR1 SGHDN, CDR2 FVKESK. V lost 1 base to trimming and J lost 1 base, with 10 bases between them.

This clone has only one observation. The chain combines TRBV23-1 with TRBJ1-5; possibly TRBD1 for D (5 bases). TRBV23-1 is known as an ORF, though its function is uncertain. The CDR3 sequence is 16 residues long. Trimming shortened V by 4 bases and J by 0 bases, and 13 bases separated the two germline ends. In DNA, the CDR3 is TGCGCCAGCAGTCTGAATCGACAGAATAGCAATCAGCCCCAGCATTTT. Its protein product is CASSLNRQNSNQPQHF.

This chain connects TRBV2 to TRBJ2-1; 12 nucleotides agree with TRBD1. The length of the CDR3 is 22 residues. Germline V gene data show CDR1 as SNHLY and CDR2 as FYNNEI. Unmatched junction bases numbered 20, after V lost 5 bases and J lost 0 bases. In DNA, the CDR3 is TGTGCCAGCAGTCCGAACAAGCCAGCCGGGACAGGGGGCCTGAGCTCCTACAATGAGCAGTTCTTC. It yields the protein CASSPNKPAGTGGLSSYNEQFF.

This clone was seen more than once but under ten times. Here the CDR3 DNA reads TGTGCCAGCAGCCCGGGACAGGGACGCACTGAAGCTTTCTTT. Translating gives CASSPGQGRTEAFF. The chain links TRBV11-2 to TRBJ1-1; 9 nucleotides align to TRBD1. Per germline, CDR1 SGHAT and CDR2 FQNNGV. The CDR3 covers 14 residues. The V gene end was trimmed by 5 bases and the J gene end by 4 bases; junction bases not matched to a gene: 5.

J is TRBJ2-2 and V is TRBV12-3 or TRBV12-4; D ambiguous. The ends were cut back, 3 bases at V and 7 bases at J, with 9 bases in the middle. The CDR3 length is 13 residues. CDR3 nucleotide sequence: TGTGCCAGCAGTTTGTTAGGGCACGGGGAGCTGTTTTTT. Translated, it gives CASSLLGHGELFF.

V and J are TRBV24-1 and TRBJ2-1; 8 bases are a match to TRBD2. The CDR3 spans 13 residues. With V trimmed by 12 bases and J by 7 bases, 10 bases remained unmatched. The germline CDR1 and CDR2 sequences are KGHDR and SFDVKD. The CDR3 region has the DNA TGTGCCGCCCGTAGCGGGGAGAGAAATGAGCAGTTCTTC. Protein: CAARSGERNEQFF.

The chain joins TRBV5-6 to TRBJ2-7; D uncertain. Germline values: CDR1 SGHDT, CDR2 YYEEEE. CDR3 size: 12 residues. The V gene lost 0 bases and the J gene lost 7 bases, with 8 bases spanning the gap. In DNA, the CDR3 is TGTGCCAGCAGCTTGGGGCTTGGGGAGCAGTACTTC. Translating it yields CASSLGLGEQYF.

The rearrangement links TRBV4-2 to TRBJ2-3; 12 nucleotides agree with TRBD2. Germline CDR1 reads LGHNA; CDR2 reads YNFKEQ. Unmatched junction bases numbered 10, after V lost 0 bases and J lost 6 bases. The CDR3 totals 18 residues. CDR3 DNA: TGTGCCAGCAGCCAAGATCCGGCGACTAGCGGGAGTAGGGATACGCAGTATTTT. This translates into CASSQDPATSGSRDTQYF.

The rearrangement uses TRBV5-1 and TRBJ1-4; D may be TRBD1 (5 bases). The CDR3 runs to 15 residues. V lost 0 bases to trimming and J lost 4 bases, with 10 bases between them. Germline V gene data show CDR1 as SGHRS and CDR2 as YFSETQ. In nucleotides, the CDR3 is TGCGCCAGCAGCTTGGACGGGACGGGTAATGAAAAACTGTTTTTT. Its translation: CASSLDGTGNEKLFF.

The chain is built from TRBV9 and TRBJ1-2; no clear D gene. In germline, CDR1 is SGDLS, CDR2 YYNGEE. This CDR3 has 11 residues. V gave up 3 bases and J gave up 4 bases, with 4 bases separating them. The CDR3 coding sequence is TGTGCCAGCAGCGGACGCTATGGCTACACCTTC. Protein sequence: CASSGRYGYTF.

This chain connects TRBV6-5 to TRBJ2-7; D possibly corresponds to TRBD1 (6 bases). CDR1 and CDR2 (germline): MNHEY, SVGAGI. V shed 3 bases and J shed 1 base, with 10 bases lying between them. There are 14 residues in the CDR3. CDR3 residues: CASSYLRGSYEQYF. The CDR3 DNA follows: TGTGCCAGCAGTTATTTGAGGGGGTCCTACGAGCAGTACTTC.

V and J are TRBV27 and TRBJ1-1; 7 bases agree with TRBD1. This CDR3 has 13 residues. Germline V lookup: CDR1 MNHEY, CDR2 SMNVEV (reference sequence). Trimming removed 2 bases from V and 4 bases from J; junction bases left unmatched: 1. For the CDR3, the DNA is TGTGCCAGCAGTTTAAGGGGGCTCACTGAAGCTTTCTTT. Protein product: CASSLRGLTEAFF.